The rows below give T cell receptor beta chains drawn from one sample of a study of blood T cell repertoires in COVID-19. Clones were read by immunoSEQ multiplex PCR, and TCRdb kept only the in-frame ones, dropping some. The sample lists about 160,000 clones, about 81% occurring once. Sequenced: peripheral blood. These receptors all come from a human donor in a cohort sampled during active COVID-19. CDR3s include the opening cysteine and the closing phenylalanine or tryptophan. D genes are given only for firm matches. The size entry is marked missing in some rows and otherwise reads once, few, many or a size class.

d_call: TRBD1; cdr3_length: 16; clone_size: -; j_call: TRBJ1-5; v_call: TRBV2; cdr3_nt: TGTGCCAGCAGGGCAACAGGGGATCGAAGCAATCAGCCCCAGCATTTT; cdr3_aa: CASRATGDRSNQPQHF
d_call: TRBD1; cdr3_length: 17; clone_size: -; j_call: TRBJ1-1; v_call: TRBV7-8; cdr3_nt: TGTGCCAGCAGCCCCCTTTACCCTCATCAGGGGGTTACTGAAGCTTTCTTT; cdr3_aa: CASSPLYPHQGVTEAFF
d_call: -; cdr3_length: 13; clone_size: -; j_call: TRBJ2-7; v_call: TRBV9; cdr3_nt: TGTGCCAGCAGCGTTACAGGGTTGGACGAGCAGTACTTC; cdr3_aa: CASSVTGLDEQYF
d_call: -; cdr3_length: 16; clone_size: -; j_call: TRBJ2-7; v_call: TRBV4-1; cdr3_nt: TGCGCCAGCAGCCTAGGCTGGGGGCCGAGCTCCTACGAGCAGTACTTC; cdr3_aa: CASSLGWGPSSYEQYF
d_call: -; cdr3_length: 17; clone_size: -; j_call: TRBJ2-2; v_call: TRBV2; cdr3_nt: TGTGCCAGCAGTTCGCAATTGGGCAGGGCGAACACCGGGGAGCTGTTTTTT; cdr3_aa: CASSSQLGRANTGELFF
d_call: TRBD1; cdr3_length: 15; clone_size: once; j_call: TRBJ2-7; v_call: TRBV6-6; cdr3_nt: TGTGCCAGCAGTTACTCCTCGGGACAGGGAGGGGAGCAGTACTTC; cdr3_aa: CASSYSSGQGGEQYF
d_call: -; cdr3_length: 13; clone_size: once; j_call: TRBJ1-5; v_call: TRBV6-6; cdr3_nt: TGTGCCAGCAGTAAACAGGGTAATCAGCCCCAGCATTTT; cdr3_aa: CASSKQGNQPQHF
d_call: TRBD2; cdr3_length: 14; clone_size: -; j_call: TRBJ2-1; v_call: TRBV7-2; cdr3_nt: TGTGCCAGCAGCTCTTGGACTAGCGGGCATGAGCAGTTCTTC; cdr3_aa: CASSSWTSGHEQFF
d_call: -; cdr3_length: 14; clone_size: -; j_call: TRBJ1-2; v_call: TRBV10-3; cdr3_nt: TGTGCCATCAGTGACCAGGGAATCCTCTATGGCTACACCTTC; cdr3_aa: CAISDQGILYGYTF
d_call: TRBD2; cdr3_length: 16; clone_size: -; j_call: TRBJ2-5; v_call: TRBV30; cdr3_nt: TGTGCCTGGAGTAACGGACTAGCGGGGGGGCAGGAGACCCAGTACTTC; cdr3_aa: CAWSNGLAGGQETQYF
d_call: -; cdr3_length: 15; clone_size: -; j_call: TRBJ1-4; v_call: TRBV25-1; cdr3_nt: TGTGCCAGCTCGGAGAACAGGGCAGGAGATGAAAAACTGTTTTTT; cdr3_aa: CASSENRAGDEKLFF
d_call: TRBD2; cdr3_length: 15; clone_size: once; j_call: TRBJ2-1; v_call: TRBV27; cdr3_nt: TGTGCCAGCAGTTTAAGGCTAGCGGGTTCCAATGAGCAGTTCTTC; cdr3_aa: CASSLRLAGSNEQFF
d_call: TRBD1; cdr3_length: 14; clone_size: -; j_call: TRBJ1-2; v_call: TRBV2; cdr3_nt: TGTGCCAGCAGGACAGGGAAGCGAGGGTATGGCTACACCTTC; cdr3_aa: CASRTGKRGYGYTF
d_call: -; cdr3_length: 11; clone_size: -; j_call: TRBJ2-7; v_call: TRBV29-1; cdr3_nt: TGCAGCGTCTTTGCGGCCTACGAGCAGTACTTC; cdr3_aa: CSVFAAYEQYF
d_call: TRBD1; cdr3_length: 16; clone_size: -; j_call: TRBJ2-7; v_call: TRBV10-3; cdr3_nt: TGTGCCATCAGTGGAGGACCGGGACAGTCTTCCTACGAGCAGTACTTC; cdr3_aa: CAISGGPGQSSYEQYF
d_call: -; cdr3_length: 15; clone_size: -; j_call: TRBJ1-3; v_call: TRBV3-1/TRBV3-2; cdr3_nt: TGTGCCAGCAGCCAAGACGGTTTCTCTGGAAACACCATATATTTT; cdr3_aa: CASSQDGFSGNTIYF
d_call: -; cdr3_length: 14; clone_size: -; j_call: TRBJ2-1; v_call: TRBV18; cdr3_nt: TGTGCCAGCTCACGGGAGAAGCCACGCAATGAGCAGTTCTTC; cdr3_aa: CASSREKPRNEQFF
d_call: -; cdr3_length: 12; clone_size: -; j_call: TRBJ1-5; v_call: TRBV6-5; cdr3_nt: TGTGCCAGCAGTTACGAGGAACAGCCCCAGCATTTT; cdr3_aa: CASSYEEQPQHF
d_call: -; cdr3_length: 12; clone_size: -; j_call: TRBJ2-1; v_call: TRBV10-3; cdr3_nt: TGTGCCATCAGCACAGGGATCAATGAGCAGTTCTTC; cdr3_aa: CAISTGINEQFF
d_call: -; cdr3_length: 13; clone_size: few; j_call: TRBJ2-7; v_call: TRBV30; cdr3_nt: TGTGCCTGGGAGGGGGAGGGGAGACCCGAGCAGTACTTC; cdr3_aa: CAWEGEGRPEQYF
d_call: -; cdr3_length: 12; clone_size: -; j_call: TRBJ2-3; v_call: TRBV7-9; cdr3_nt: TGTGCCAGCAGCCCAAGCACAGATACGCAGTATTTT; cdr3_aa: CASSPSTDTQYF
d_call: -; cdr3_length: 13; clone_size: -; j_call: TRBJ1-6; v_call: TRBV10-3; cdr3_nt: TGTGCCAGTAACAGGGATCAGAATTCACCCCTCCACTTT; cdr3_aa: CASNRDQNSPLHF
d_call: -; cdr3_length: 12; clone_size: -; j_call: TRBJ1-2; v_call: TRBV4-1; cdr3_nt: TGCGCCAGCAGCCAGAACAGGGTCGGCTACACCTTC; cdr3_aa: CASSQNRVGYTF
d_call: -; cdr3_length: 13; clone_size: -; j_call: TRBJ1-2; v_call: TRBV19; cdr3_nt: TGTGCCAGTAGATGGGCAACAGAACATGGCTACACCTTC; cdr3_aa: CASRWATEHGYTF
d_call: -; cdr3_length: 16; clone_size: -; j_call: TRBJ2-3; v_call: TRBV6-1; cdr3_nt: TGTGCCAGCAGTGAACTATTGGGGGCAGTGGCAGATACGCAGTATTTT; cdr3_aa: CASSELLGAVADTQYF
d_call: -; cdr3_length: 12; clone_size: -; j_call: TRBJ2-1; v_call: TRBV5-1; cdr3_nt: TGCGCCAGCAGCCCCGACTTGAATGAGCAGTTCTTC; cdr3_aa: CASSPDLNEQFF
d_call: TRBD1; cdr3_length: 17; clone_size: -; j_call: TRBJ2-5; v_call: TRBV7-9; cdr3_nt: TGTGCCAGCAGCCCCGGACAGGCGTTCAATCCCCAAGAGACCCAGTACTTC; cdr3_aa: CASSPGQAFNPQETQYF
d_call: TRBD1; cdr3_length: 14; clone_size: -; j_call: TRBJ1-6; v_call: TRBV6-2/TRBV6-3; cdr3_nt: TGTGCCAGCAGTTCGAAGGACAGGGGATCACCCCTCCACTTT; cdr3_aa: CASSSKDRGSPLHF
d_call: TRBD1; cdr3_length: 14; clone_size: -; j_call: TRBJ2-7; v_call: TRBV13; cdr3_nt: TGTGCCAGCAGCTTAGGGACAGGGGGCAACGAGCAGTACTTC; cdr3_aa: CASSLGTGGNEQYF
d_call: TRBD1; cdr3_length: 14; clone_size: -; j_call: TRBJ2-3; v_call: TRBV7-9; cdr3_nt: TGTGCCAGCAGCAGACAGGGGAAGGCCGATACGCAGTATTTT; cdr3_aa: CASSRQGKADTQYF
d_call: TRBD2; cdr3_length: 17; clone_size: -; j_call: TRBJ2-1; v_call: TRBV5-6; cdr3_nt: TGTGCCAGCAGCCTTTTAGCGGGGGGCCCGCCGGGCAATGAGCAGTTCTTC; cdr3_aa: CASSLLAGGPPGNEQFF
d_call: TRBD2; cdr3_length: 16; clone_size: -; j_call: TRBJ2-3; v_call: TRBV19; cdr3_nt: TGTGCCAGTAGTATAGGTTCTAGCGGGTACACAGATACGCAGTATTTT; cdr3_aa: CASSIGSSGYTDTQYF
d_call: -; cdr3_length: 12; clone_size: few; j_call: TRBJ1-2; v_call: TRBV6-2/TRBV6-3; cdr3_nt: TGTGCCAGCAGCCACCCGGACTCGGCCTACACCTTC; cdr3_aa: CASSHPDSAYTF
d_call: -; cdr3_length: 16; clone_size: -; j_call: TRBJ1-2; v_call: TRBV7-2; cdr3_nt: TGTGCCAGCAGCTTAAAGGCACAGGGTAGTCTTTATGGCTACACCTTC; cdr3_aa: CASSLKAQGSLYGYTF
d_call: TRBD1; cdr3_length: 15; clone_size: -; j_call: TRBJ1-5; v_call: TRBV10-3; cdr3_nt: TGTGCCATCAGTGAGGGACAGGGTTTCAATCAGCCCCAGCATTTT; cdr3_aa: CAISEGQGFNQPQHF
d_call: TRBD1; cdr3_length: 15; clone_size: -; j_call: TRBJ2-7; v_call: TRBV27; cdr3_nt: TGTGCCAGCAGTTTATACCGGGACAGGGGGTACGAGCAGTACTTC; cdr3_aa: CASSLYRDRGYEQYF
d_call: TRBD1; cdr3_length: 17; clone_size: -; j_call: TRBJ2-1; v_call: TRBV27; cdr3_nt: TGTGCCAGCAGTTTAGATCCCGGGACAGGGGGCTGGGTTGAGCAGTTCTTC; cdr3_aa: CASSLDPGTGGWVEQFF
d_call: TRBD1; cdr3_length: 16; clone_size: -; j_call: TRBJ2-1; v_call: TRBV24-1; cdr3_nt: TGTGCCACCAGTGTCCAAACCGGGACAGACTACAATGAGCAGTTCTTC; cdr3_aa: CATSVQTGTDYNEQFF
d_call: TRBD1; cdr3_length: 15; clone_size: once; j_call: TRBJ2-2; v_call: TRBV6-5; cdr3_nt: TGTGCCAGCAGTATACGACAGGGGGCTACCGGGGAGCTGTTTTTT; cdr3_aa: CASSIRQGATGELFF
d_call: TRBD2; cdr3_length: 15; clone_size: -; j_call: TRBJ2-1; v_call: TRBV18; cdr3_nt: TGTGCCAGCTCACCAAAACTAGCGGGCTACAATGAGCAGTTCTTC; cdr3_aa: CASSPKLAGYNEQFF
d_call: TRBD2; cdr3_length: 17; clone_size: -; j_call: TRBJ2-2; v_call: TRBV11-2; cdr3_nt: TGTGCCAGCAGCCCAAAGGCACTAGCGGGACCCACCGGGGAGCTGTTTTTT; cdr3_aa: CASSPKALAGPTGELFF
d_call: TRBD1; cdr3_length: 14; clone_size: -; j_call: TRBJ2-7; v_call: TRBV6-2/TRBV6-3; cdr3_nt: TGTGCCAGCAGTCAGCCCGGGACAGGGTACGAGCAGTACTTC; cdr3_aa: CASSQPGTGYEQYF
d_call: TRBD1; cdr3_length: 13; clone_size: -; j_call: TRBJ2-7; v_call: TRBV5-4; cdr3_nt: TGTGCCAGCAGCCAAGGACAGGGCGACGAGCAGTACTTC; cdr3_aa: CASSQGQGDEQYF
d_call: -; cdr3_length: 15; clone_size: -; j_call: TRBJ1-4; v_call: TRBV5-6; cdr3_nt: TGTGCCAGCAGCCCCTTCCCTTCAACTAATGAAAAACTGTTTTTT; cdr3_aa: CASSPFPSTNEKLFF
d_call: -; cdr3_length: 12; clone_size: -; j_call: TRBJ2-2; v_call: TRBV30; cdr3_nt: TGTGCCTGGAGTGTGTATACCGGGGAGCTGTTTTTT; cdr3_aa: CAWSVYTGELFF
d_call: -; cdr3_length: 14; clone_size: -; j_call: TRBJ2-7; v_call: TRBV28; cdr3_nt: TGTGCGAGTCAGGGAGGGGGGGTGTTCTACGAGCAGTACTTC; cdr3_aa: CASQGGGVFYEQYF
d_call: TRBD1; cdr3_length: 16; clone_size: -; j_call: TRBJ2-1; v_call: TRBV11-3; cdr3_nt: TGTGCCAGCAGCTCAGGGGGCCTAAGCTCCTACAATGAGCAGTTCTTC; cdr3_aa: CASSSGGLSSYNEQFF
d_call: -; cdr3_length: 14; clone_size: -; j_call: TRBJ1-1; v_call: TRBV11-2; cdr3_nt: TGTGCCAGCAGCTTAGAGGCAAGGGGCACTGAAGCTTTCTTT; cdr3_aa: CASSLEARGTEAFF
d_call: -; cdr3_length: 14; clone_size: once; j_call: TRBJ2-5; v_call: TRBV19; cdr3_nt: TGTGCCAGTAGTACAACGACAGGTCCAATGGCCCAGTACTTC; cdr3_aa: CASSTTTGPMAQYF
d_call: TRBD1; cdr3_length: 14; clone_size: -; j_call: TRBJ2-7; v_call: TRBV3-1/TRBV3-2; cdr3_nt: TGTGCCAGCAGCCCTCGGACAGGGGGAGCCGAGCAGTACTTC; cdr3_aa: CASSPRTGGAEQYF
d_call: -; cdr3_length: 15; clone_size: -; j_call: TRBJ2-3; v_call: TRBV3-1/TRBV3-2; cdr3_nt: TGTGCCAGCAGCCAAGTAGGGGCCGGCACAGATACGCAGTATTTT; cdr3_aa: CASSQVGAGTDTQYF
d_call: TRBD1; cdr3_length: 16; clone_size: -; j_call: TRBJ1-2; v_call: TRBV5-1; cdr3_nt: TGCGCCAGCAGCTCATACCGGGACAGGGTTAACTATGGCTACACCTTC; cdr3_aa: CASSSYRDRVNYGYTF
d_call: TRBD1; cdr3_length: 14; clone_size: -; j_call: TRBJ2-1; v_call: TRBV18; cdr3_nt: TGTGCCAGCTCACCGTTCCGGGACAGGGAGGAGCAGTTCTTC; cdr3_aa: CASSPFRDREEQFF
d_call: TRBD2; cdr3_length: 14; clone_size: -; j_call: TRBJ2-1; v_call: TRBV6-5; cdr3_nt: TGTGCCAGCAGATGGGCGGGGGGGCCCAATGAGCAGTTCTTC; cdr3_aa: CASRWAGGPNEQFF